A single sample gave rise to the 8 T cell receptor beta chains below, sequenced in a study of blood T cell dynamics during melanoma immunotherapy. Time point in this sample: week 3, after first cycle of checkpoint inhibitor. Data came from immunoSEQ multiplex PCR; TCRdb stores just in-frame clones and leaves some out. Seen here are some 10,000 clones, around 87% observed once, and the top ten hold about 6.9%. The sequencing here drew on blood, taken from a patient treated with checkpoint blockade. These receptors all stem from a human donor with melanoma.

This chain connects TRBV19 to TRBJ2-3; 8 positions match TRBD1. Germline loops: CDR1 LNHDA, CDR2 SQIVND (reference sequence). CDR3 length: 14 amino acids. V shed 1 base, J shed 6 bases, and the junction held 3 bases outside the gene matches. The DNA for the CDR3 is TGTGCCAGTAGTATAGGGACAGGGCCCGATACGCAGTATTTT. Its translation is CASSIGTGPDTQYF.

The rearrangement links TRBV5-1 to TRBJ2-5; 7 nucleotides match TRBD1. There are 15 residues in the CDR3. V gave up 1 base and J gave up 2 bases; unmatched junction bases: 5. From germline, CDR1 is SGHRS and CDR2 YFSETQ. The DNA for the CDR3 is TGCGCCAGCAGCTTGACGGGACAGCCTCAAGAGACCCAGTACTTC. The encoded protein is CASSLTGQPQETQYF. The full variable domain, its missing parts supplied by reference TRBV5-1 and TRBJ2-5, is KAGVTQTPRYLIKTRGQQVTLSCSPISGHRSVSWYQQTPGQGLQFLFEYFSETQRNKGNFPGRFSGRQFSNSRSEMNVSTLELGDSALYLCASSLTGQPQETQYFGPGTRLLVL.

The chain recombines TRBV4-1 with TRBJ2-3; 10 positions agree with TRBD2. This CDR3 contains 19 residues. The V and J ends lost 1 base and 2 bases, in that order; junction bases with no gene match: 12. The germline V gene has CDR1 MGHRA and CDR2 YSYEKL. DNA for the CDR3: TGCGCCAGCAGCCAAGGAAGCAGCTATCTAGCGGGGGACACAGATACGCAGTATTTT. Translation: CASSQGSSYLAGDTDTQYF.

The chain carries TRBV5-5 and TRBJ2-5; D may be TRBD1 (6 bases). V was shortened by 4 bases and J by 4 bases, with 17 bases between the two germline ends. The length of the CDR3 is 15 residues. Per germline, CDR1 SGHKS and CDR2 YYEKEE (reference sequence). The CDR3 DNA is TGTGCCAGCAGCGAAGGGACAATAGGGAGAGAGACCCAGTACTTC. Amino acids: CASSEGTIGRETQYF.

The chain recombines TRBV7-2 with TRBJ1-5; possible D gene TRBD1, 5 bases. CDR3 size: 15 residues. Germline V CDR1 and CDR2: SGHTA, FQGNSA. V was cut by 1 base and J by 5 bases, with 12 bases left in between. CDR3 coding DNA: TGTGCCAGCAGCTTAGGGGCAGGGTGGGATCAGCCCCAGCATTTT. This sequence encodes CASSLGAGWDQPQHF.

The chain is built from TRBV19 and TRBJ1-2, with 9 nucleotides matching TRBD1. Germline V gene sequence: CDR1 LNHDA, CDR2 SQIVND (reference sequence). The CDR3 has 14 residues. V dropped 1 base and J dropped 8; count of bases not matched to a gene: 5. The CDR3: CASSIGQGDDGYTF. CDR3 sequence (DNA): TGTGCCAGTAGTATAGGACAGGGGGACGACGGCTACACCTTC.

The chain employs TRBV6-4 and TRBJ2-1; 8 positions agree with TRBD2. The CDR3 loop spans 16 amino acids. Germline V gives CDR1 MRHNA, CDR2 SNTAGT. Germline trimming cut 3 bases from V and 1 base from J; bases unmatched to any gene: 5. As DNA, the CDR3 is TGTGCCAGCAGTGAACGGCGGGGGGATTCCTACAATGAGCAGTTCTTC. It yields the protein CASSERRGDSYNEQFF.

J is TRBJ1-1 and V is TRBV30; TRBD1 aligns across 7 bases. The CDR3 has 13 amino acids. Germline assignment: CDR1 GTSNPN and CDR2 SVGIG (reference sequence). The junction had 6 bases not matched to a gene; V was cut back by 5 bases and J by 3 bases. For the CDR3, the DNA is TGTGCCTGGTCCCGGGACAGTGACACTGAAGCTTTCTTT. Encoded protein: CAWSRDSDTEAFF.